This T cell receptor beta chain is from a study of blood T cell repertoires in COVID-19. For the study at large: The study drew acute and convalescent COVID-19 samples from the United States, Italy and Spain. Sample material is recorded as cDNA or gDNA derived from T cells, B-cell-depleted T cells, or PBMCs.

Germline V lookup: CDR1 SGHTS, CDR2 YDEGEE. Unmatched junction bases numbered 2, after V lost 4 bases and J lost 4 bases. The CDR3 is made up of 13 amino acids. TCRdb's table, derived via immunoSEQ multiplex PCR, lists solely in-frame clones and lacks some. The repertoire includes over 100,000 clones, about 85% of them detected once, and more than 4.5% sits in the top ten. While infection was still active, Seattle patients were enrolled and then followed longitudinally. This clone has a handful of counts. The chain links TRBV5-8 to TRBJ1-3; 7 nucleotides line up with TRBD1. This TCR was recovered from a woman aged 45-65 years with COVID-19, enrolled during active disease. The sequencing input was peripheral blood. The CDR3 loop reads CASSPTGGNTIYF. The CDR3 DNA sequence: TGTGCCAGCAGCCCGACAGGGGGAAACACCATATATTTT.